This T cell receptor beta chain was sequenced in a study of T cells after yellow fever vaccination. TCRdb re-analysed the 5' RACE reads in MiXCR, keeping a single row per CDR3 protein. The sample holds about 330,000 distinct CDR3 sequences; 7% to 10% are singletons and the top ten take approximately 16%. Only a few counts were recorded for this clonotype. This CDR3 region has 17 residues. Germline V CDR1 and CDR2: SGDLS, YYNGEE. V was trimmed by 0 bases and J by 0 bases, leaving 13 bases between them. Sequenced material: PBMCs, taken approximately 40 days after the first yellow fever vaccination. The TCR originated in a young man who received the YFV17D yellow fever vaccine. V and J are TRBV9 and TRBJ1-3; weak D call: TRBD1 (6 bases). The CDR3 DNA reads TGTGCCAGCAGCGTAGCTCCAGGGGCGTCCTCTGGAAACACCATATATTTT. Translated, it gives CASSVAPGASSGNTIYF.